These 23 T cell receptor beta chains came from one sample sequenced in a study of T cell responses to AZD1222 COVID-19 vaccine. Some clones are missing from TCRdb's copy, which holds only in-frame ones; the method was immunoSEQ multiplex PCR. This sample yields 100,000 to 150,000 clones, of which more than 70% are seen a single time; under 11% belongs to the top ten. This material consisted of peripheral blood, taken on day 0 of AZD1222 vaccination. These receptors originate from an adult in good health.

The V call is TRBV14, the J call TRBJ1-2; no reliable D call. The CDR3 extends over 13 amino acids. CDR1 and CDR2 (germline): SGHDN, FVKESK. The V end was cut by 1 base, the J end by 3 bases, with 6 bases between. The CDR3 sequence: CASSQGVYYGYTF. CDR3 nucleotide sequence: TGTGCCAGCAGCCAAGGGGTTTACTATGGCTACACCTTC.

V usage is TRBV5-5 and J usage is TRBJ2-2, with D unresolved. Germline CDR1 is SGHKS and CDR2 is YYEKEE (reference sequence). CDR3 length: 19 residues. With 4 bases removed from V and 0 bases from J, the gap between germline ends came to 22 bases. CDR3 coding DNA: TGTGCCAGCAGCCCTGGGTTAGGAACGATTGTCGCGAACACCGGGGAGCTGTTTTTT. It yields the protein CASSPGLGTIVANTGELFF.

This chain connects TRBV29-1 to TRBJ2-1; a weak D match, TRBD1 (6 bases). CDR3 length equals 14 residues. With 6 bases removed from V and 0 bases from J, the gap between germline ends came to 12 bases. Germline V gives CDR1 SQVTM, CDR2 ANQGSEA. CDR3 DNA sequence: TGCAGCGTCCGGGGACACATCTCCTACAATGAGCAGTTCTTC. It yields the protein CSVRGHISYNEQFF.

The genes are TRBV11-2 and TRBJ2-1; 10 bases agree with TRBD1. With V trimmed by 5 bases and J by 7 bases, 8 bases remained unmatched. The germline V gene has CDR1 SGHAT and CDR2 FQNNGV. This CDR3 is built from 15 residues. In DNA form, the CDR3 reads TGTGCCAGCAGCGCCCCGGGACAGGGGTTAAATGAGCAGTTCTTC. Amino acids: CASSAPGQGLNEQFF.

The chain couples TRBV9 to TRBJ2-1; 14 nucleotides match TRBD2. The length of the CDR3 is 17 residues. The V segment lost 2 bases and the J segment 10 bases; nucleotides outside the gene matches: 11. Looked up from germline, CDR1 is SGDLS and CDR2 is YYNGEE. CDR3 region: CASSVDGTSGSEEEQFF. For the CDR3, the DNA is TGTGCCAGCAGCGTGGACGGGACTAGCGGGAGTGAGGAGGAGCAGTTCTTC.

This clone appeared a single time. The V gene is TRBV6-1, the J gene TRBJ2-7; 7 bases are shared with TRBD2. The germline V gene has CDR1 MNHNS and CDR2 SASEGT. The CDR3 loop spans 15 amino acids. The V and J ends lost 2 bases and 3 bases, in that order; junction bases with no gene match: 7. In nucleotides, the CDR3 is TGTGCCAGCAGTGAACTTCTAGCGGTGAACTACGAGCAGTACTTC. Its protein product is CASSELLAVNYEQYF.

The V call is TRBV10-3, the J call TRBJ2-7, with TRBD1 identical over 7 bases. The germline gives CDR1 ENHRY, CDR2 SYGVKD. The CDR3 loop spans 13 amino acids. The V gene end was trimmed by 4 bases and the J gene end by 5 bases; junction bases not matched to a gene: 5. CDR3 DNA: TGTGCCATCAGTGGACAGGGCCCGGACGAGCAGTACTTC. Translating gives CAISGQGPDEQYF.

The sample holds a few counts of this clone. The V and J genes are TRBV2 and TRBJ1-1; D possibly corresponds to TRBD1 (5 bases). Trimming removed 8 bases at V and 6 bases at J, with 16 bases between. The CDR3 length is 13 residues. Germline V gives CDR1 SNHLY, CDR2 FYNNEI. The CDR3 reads CASARGVFAEAFF. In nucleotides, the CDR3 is TGTGCCAGCGCCAGAGGGGTTTTTGCTGAAGCTTTCTTT.

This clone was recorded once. This chain's CDR3 is CASSGTAFRGVAEAFF. The CDR3 DNA follows: TGCGCCAGCAGCGGGACAGCCTTTCGGGGGGTCGCTGAAGCTTTCTTT. The genes are TRBV5-1 and TRBJ1-1; TRBD1 matches at 7 bases. The CDR3 is 16 amino acids. The germline gives CDR1 SGHRS, CDR2 YFSETQ. V lost 4 bases and J lost 6; bases outside the gene matches: 15.

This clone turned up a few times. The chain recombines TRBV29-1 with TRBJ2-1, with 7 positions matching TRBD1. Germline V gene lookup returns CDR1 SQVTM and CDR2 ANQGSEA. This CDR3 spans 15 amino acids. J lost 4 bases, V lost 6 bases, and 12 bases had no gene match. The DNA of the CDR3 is TGCAGCGTCCTGCCCCGGACAGGAATTTACAATGAGCAGTTCTTC. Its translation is CSVLPRTGIYNEQFF.

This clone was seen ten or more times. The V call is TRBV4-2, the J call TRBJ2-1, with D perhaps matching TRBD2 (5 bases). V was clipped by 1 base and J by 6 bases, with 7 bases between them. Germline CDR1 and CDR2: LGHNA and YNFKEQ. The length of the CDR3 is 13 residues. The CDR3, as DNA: TGTGCCAGCAGCCAAGGTGGGAGCAATGAGCAGTTCTTC. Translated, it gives CASSQGGSNEQFF.

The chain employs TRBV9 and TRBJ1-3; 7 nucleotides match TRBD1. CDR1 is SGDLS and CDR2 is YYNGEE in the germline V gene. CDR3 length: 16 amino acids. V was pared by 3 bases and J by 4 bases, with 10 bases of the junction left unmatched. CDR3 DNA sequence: TGTGCCAGCAGCGCCGAAGGGGGCAGACGGGGAAACACCATATATTTT. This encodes CASSAEGGRRGNTIYF.

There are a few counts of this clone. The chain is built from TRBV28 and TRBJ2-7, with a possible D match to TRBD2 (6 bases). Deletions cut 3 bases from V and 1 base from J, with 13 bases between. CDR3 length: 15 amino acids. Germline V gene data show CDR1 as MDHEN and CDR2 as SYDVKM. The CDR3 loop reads CASSFRGRKSYEQYF. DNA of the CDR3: TGTGCCAGCAGTTTCCGGGGGAGGAAGTCCTACGAGCAGTACTTC.

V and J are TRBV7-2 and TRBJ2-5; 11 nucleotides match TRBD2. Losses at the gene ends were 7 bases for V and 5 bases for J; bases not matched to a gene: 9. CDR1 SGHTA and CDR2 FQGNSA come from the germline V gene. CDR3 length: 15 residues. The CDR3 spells CASTLVAGGWETQYF. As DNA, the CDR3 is TGTGCCAGCACCCTCGTAGCGGGAGGGTGGGAGACCCAGTACTTC.

The CDR3 bases are TGTGCCAGCAGCATCCGGGACAGGGATACCTACGAGCAGTACTTC. Translating it yields CASSIRDRDTYEQYF. The rearrangement links TRBV11-3 to TRBJ2-7, with TRBD1 matching 9 bases. The CDR3 is 15 amino acids. V was pared by 5 bases and J by 2 bases, with 7 bases of the junction left unmatched. Germline V gene lookup returns CDR1 SGHNT and CDR2 YENEEA. Full variable domain (missing parts from reference TRBV11-3 and TRBJ2-7): EAGVVQSPRYKIIEKKQPVAFWCNPISGHNTLYWYLQNLGQGPELLIRYENEEAVDDSQLPKDRFSAERLKGVDSTLKIQPAELGDSAVYLCASSIRDRDTYEQYFGPGTRLTVT.

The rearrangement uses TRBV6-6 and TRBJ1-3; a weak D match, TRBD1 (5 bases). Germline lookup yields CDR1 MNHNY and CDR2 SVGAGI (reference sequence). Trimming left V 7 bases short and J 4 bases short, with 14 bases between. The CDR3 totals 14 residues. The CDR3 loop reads CASTLEGRGNTIYF. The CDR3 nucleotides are TGTGCCAGCACATTGGAGGGGAGAGGAAACACCATATATTTT.

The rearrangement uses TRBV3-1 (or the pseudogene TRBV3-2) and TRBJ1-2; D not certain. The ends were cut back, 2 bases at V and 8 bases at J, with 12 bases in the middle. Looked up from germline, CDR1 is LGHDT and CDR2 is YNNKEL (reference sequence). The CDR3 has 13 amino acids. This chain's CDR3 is CASSQLDFRGYTF. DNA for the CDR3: TGTGCCAGCAGCCAACTGGACTTTAGGGGCTACACCTTC.

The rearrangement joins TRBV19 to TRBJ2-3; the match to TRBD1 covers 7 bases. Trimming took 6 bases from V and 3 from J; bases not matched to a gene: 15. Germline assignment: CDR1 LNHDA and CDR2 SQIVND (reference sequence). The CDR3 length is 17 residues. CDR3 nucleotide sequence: TGTGCCAGTAGCCCTTATATGGCAGGGGGTATGACAGATACGCAGTATTTT. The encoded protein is CASSPYMAGGMTDTQYF.

The CDR3 DNA is TGTGCCAGCAGCTTGGCGTTTGGGCGGGGGGGAAACAATGAGCAGTTCTTC. Translating it yields CASSLAFGRGGNNEQFF. The chain carries TRBV5-4 and TRBJ2-1, with TRBD2 identical over 9 bases. The germline V gene encodes CDR1 SGHNT and CDR2 YYREEE (reference sequence). V lost 0 bases and J lost 5; bases outside the gene matches: 9. CDR3 size: 17 residues.

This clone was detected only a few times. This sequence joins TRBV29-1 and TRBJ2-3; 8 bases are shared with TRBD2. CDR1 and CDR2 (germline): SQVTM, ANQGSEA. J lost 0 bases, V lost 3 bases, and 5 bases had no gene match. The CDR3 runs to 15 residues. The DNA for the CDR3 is TGCAGCGTTGATATTAGCGGGACCAGCACAGATACGCAGTATTTT. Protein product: CSVDISGTSTDTQYF.

CDR3 amino acids: CASSSPAGTYNEQFF. The CDR3 region has the DNA TGTGCCAGTAGTTCCCCAGCGGGAACCTACAATGAGCAGTTCTTC. This chain connects TRBV19 to TRBJ2-1, with TRBD2 matching over 7 bases. V lost 5 bases to trimming and J lost 2 bases; unmatched junction nucleotides: 6. This CDR3 has 15 residues. Germline V gene sequence: CDR1 LNHDA, CDR2 SQIVND (reference sequence).

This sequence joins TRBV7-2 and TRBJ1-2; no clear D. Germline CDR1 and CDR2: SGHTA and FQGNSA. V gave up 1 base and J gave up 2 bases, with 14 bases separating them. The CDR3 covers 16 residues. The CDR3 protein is CASSLELGRRNYGYTF. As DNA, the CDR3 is TGTGCCAGCAGCTTAGAGTTGGGTCGGAGAAACTATGGCTACACCTTC.

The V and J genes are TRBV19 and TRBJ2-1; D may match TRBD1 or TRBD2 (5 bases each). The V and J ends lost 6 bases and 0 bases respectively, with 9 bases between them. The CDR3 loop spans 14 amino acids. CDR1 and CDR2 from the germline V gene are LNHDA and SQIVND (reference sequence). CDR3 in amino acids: CASRGVDSYNEQFF. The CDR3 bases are TGTGCCAGTAGGGGGGTTGACTCCTACAATGAGCAGTTCTTC.